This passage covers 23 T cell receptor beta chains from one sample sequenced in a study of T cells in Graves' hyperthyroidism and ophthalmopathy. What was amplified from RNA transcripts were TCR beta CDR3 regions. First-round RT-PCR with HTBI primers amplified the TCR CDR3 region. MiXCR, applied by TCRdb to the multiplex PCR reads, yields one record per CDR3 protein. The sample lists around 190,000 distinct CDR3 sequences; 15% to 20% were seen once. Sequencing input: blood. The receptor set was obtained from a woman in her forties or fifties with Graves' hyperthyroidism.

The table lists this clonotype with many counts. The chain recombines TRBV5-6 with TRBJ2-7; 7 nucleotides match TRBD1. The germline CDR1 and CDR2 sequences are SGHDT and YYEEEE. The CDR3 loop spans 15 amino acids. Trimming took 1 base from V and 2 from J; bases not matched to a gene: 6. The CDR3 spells CASSLTTGWTYEQYF. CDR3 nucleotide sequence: TGTGCCAGCAGCTTGACGACAGGGTGGACCTACGAGCAGTACTTC.

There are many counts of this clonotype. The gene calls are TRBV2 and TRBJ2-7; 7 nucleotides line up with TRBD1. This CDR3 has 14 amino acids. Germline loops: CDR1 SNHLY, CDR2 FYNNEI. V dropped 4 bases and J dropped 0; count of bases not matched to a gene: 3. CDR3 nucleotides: TGTGCCAGCAGTGTTGACAGGGCCTCCTACGAGCAGTACTTC. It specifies CASSVDRASYEQYF.

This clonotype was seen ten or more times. CDR3 sequence: CASTKRQASYNEQFF. In DNA form, the CDR3 reads TGTGCCAGCACCAAACGACAGGCGTCCTACAATGAGCAGTTCTTC. The V and J genes are TRBV7-9 and TRBJ2-1, with D perhaps TRBD1 (6 bases). V lost 7 bases, J lost 1 base, and 14 bases lay in between. Germline V CDR1 and CDR2: SEHNR, FQNEAQ (reference sequence). This CDR3 region has 15 residues.

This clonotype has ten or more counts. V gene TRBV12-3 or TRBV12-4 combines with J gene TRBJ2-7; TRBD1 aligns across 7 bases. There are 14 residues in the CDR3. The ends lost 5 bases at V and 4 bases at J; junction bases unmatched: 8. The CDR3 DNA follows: TGTGCCAGCAGTCCCCCCGGGACAGCTTACGAGCAGTACTTC. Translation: CASSPPGTAYEQYF.

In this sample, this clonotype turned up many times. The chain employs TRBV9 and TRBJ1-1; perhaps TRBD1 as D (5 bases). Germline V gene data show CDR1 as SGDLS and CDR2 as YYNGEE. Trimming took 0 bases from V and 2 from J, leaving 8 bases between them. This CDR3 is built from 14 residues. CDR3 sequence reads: CASSVDGDNTEAFF. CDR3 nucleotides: TGTGCCAGCAGCGTAGACGGGGACAACACTGAAGCTTTCTTT.

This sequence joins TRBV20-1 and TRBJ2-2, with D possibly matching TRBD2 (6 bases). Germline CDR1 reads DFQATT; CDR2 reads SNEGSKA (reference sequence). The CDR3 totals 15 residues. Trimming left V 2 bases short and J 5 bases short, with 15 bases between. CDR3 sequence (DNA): TGCAGTGCTAGACCTGGGACGGGGAGGACCGGGGAGCTGTTTTTT. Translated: CSARPGTGRTGELFF.

DNA for the CDR3: TGTGCCAGCAGAGACGAGACAGACGCAACCTACGAGCAGTACTTC. It yields the protein CASRDETDATYEQYF. The chain is built from TRBV6-1 and TRBJ2-7; D perhaps matches TRBD1 (5 bases). Germline assignment: CDR1 MNHNS and CDR2 SASEGT. Trimming shortened V by 6 bases and J by 2 bases, and 17 bases separated the two germline ends. The CDR3 has 15 amino acids.

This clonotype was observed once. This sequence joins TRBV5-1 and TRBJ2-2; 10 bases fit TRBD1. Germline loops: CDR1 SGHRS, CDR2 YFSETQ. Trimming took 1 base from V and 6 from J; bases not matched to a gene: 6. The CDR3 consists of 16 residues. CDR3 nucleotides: TGCGCCAGCAGCTTGCGGGACAGGGGAATTCCCGGGGAGCTGTTTTTT. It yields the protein CASSLRDRGIPGELFF.

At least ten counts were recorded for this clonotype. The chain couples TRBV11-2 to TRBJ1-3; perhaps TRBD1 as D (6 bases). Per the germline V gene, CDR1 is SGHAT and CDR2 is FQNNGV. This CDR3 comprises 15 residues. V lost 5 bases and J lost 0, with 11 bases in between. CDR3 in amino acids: CASSPPGASGNTIYF. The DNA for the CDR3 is TGTGCCAGCAGCCCCCCGGGGGCCTCTGGAAACACCATATATTTT.

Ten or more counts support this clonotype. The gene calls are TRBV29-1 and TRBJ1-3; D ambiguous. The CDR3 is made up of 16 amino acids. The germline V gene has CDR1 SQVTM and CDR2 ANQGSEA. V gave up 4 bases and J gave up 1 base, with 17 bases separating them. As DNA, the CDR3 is TGCAGCGTTGTGGGAGGGCCAGATGAATCTGGAAACACCATATATTTT. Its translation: CSVVGGPDESGNTIYF.

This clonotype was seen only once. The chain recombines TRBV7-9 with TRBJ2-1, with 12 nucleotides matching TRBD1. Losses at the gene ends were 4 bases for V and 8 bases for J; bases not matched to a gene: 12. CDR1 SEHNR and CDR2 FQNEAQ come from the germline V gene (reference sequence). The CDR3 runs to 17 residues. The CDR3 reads CASSSFRDRGLRDEQFF. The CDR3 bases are TGTGCCAGCAGCTCTTTCCGGGACAGGGGGCTAAGAGATGAGCAGTTCTTC.

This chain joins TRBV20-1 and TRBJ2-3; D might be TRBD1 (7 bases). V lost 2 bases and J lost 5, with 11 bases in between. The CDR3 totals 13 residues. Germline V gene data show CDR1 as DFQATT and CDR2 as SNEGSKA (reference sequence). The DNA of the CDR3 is TGCAGTGCTAGACAGGGGGGTGAAGATACGCAGTATTTT. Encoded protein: CSARQGGEDTQYF.

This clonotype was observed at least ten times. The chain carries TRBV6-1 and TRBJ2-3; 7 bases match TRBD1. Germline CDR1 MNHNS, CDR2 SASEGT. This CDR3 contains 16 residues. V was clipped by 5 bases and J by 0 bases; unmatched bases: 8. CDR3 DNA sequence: TGTGCCAGCAGTTCTTCCGGGACAGCTAGCACAGATACGCAGTATTTT. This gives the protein CASSSSGTASTDTQYF.

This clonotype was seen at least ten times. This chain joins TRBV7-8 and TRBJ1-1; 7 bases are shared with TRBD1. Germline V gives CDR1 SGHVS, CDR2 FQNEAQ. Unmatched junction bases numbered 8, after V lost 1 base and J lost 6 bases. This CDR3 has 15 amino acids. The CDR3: CASSLVGQSTPEAFF. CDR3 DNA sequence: TGTGCCAGCAGCTTAGTGGGACAGTCGACCCCTGAAGCTTTCTTT.

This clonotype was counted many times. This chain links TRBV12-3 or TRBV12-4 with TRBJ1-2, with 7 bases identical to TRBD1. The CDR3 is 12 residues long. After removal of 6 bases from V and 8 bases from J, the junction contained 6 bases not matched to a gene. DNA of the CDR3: TGTGCCAGCAGCCCACAGGGGATCGGCTACACCTTC. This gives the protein CASSPQGIGYTF.

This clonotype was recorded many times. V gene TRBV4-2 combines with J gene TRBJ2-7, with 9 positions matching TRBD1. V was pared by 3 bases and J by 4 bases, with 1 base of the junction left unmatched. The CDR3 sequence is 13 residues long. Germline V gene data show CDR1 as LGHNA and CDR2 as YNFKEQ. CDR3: CASSQTGGYEQYF. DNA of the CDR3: TGTGCCAGCAGCCAGACAGGGGGGTACGAGCAGTACTTC.

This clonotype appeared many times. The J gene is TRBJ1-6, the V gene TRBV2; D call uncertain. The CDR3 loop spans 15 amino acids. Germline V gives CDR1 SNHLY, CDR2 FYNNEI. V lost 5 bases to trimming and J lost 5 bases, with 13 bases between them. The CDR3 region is CASSLGVSNNSPLHF. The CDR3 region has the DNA TGTGCCAGCAGTTTGGGAGTCTCGAATAATTCACCCCTCCACTTT.

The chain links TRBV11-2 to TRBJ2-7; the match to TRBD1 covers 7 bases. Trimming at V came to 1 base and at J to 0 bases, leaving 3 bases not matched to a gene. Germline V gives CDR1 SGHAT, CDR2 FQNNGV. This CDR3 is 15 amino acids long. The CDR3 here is CASSLGDSRSYEQYF. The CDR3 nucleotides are TGTGCCAGCAGCTTAGGGGACAGCCGCTCCTACGAGCAGTACTTC.

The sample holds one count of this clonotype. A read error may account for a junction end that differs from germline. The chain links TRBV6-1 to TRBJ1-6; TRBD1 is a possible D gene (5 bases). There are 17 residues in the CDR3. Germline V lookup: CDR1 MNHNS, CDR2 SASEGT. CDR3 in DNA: TGTACCAGCAGTACGGGGACGGAGAGCTCCTATAATTCACCCCTCCACTTT. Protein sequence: CTSSTGTESSYNSPLHF.

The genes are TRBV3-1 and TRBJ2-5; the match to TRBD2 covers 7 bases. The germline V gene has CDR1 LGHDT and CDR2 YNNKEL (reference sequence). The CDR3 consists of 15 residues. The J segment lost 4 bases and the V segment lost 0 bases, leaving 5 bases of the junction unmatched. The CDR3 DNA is TGTGCCAGCAGCCAAGATCACCAGCGGGGAGAGACCCAGTACTTC. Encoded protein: CASSQDHQRGETQYF.

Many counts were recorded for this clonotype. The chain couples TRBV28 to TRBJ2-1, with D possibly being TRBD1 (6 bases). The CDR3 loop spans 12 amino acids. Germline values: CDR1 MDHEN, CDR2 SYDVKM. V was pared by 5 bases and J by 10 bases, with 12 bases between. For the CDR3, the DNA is TGTGCCAGCAGTCTACAGGGTGGGGAGCAGTTCTTC. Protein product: CASSLQGGEQFF.

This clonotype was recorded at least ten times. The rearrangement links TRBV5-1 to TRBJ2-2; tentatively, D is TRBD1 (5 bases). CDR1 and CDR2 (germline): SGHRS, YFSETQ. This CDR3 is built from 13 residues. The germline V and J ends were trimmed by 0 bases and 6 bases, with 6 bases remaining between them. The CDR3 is CASSLVRAGELFF. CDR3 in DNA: TGCGCCAGCAGCTTGGTCAGGGCCGGGGAGCTGTTTTTT.

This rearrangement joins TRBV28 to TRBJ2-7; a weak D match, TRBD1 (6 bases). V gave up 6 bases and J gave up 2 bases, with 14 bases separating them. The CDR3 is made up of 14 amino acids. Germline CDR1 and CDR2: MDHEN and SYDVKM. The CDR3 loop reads CASRGWDTTYEQYF. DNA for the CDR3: TGTGCCAGCAGGGGTTGGGACACAACCTACGAGCAGTACTTC.